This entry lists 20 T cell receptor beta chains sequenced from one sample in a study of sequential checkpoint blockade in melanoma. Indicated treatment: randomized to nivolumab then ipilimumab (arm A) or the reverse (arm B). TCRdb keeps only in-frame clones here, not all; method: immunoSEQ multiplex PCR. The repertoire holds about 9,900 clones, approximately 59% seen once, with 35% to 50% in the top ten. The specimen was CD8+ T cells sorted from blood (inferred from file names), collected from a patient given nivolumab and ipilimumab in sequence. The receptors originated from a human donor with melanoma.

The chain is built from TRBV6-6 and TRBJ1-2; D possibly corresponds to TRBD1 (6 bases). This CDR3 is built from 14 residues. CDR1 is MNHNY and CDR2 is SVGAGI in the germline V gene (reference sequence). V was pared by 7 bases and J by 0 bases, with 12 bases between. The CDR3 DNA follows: TGTGCCAGCAAAAACTCAGGGGCTAACTATGGCTACACCTTC. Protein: CASKNSGANYGYTF.

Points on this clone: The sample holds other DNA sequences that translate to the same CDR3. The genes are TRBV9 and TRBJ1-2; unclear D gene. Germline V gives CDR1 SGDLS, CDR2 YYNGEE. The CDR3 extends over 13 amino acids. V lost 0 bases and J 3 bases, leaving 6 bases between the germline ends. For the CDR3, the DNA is TGTGCCAGCAGCGTAGGAGGTGACTATGGCTACACCTTC. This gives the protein CASSVGGDYGYTF.

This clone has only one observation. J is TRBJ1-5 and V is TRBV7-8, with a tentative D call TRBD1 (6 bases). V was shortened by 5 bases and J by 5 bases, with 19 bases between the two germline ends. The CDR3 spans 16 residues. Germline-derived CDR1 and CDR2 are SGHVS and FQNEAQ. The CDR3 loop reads CASSPPGRGEDQPQHF. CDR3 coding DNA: TGTGCCAGCAGCCCACCGGGCAGGGGAGAGGATCAGCCCCAGCATTTT. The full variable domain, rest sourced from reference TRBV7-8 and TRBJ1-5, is GAGVSQSPRYKVAKRGQDVALRCDPISGHVSLFWYQQALGQGPEFLTYFQNEAQLDKSGLPSDRFFAERPEGSVSTLKIQRTQQEDSAVYLCASSPPGRGEDQPQHFGDGTRLSIL.

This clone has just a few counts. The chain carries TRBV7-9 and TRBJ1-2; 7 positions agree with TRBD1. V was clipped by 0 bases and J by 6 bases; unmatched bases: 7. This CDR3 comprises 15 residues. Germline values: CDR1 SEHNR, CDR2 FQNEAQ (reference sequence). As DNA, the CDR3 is TGTGCCAGCAGCTTAGCAAACAGGGGTTGGGATGGCTACACCTTC. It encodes CASSLANRGWDGYTF.

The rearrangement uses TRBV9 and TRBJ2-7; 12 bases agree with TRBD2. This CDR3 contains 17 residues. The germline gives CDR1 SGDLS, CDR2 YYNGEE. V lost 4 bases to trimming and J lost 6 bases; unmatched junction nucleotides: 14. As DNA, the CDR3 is TGTGCCAGCAGCCCTTACTCTAGCGGGGGGGCCGGTAGCGAGCAGTACTTC. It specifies CASSPYSSGGAGSEQYF.

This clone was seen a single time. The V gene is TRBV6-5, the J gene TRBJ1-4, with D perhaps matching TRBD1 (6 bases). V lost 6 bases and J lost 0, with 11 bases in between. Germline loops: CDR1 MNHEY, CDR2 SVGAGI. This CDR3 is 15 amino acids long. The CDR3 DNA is TGTGCCAGCAGGGGGGGGCCTGCAACTAATGAAAAACTGTTTTTT. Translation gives CASRGGPATNEKLFF.

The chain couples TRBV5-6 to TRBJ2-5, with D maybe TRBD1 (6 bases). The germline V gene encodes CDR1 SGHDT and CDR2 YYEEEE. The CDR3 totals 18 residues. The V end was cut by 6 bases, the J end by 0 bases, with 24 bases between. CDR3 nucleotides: TGTGCCAGCATCTCACACAAGGGAAGAAGGGGGTACCAAGAGACCCAGTACTTC. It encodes CASISHKGRRGYQETQYF.

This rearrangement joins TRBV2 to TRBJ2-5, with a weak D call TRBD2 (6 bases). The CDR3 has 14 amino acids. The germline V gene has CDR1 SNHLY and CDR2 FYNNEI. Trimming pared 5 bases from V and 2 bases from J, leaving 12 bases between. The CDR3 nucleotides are TGTGCCAGCAGTCGGTGGGGAGGTCAAGAGACCCAGTACTTC. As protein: CASSRWGGQETQYF.

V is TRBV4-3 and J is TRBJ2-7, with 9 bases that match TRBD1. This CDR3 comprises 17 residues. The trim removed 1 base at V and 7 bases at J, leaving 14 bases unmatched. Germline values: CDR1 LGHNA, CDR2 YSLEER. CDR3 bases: TGCGCCAGCAGCCAAGGGGGGGCGGGACAGGGTAAGTGGGAGCAGTACTTC. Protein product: CASSQGGAGQGKWEQYF.

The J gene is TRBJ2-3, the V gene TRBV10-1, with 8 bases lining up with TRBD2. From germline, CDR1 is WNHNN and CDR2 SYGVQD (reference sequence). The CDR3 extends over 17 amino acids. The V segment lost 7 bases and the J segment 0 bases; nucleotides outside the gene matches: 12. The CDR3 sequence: CASTPGLVRASTDTQYF. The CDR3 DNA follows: TGCGCCAGCACCCCGGGACTAGTTCGGGCTAGCACAGATACGCAGTATTTT.

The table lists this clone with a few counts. The CDR3 region is CASSLWGGDGANTGELFF. The DNA for the CDR3 is TGCGCCAGCAGCTTGTGGGGAGGGGACGGCGCGAACACCGGGGAGCTGTTTTTT. The rearrangement joins TRBV5-1 to TRBJ2-2, with 7 bases fitting TRBD2. The V and J ends lost 1 base and 0 bases, in that order; junction bases with no gene match: 9. Germline CDR1 is SGHRS and CDR2 is YFSETQ. The CDR3 runs 18 residues. Variable domain in full (rest from reference TRBV5-1 and TRBJ2-2): KAGVTQTPRYLIKTRGQQVTLSCSPISGHRSVSWYQQTPGQGLQFLFEYFSETQRNKGNFPGRFSGRQFSNSRSEMNVSTLELGDSALYLCASSLWGGDGANTGELFFGEGSRLTVL.

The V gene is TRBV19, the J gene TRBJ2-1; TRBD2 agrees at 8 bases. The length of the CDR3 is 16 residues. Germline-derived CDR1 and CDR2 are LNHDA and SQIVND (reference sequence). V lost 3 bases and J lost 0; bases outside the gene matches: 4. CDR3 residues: CASSILAGSSYNEQFF. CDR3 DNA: TGTGCCAGTAGTATTTTAGCGGGGAGCTCCTACAATGAGCAGTTCTTC. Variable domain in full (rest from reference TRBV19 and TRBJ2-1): DGGITQSPKYLFRKEGQNVTLSCEQNLNHDAMYWYRQDPGQGLRLIYYSQIVNDFQKGDIAEGYSVSREKKESFPLTVTSAQKNPTAFYLCASSILAGSSYNEQFFGPGTRLTVL.

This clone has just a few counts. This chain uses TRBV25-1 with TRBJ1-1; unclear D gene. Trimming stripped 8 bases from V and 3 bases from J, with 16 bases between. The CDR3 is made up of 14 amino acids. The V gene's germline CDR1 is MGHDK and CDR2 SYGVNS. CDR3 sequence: CASFGIGEDTEAFF. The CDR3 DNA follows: TGTGCCAGCTTTGGTATCGGGGAGGACACTGAAGCTTTCTTT.

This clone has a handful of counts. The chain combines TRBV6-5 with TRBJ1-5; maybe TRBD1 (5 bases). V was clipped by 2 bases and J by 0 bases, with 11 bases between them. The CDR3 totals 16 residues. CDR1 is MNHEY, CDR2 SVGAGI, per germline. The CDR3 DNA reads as TGTGCCAGCAGTTACCCGGACACAGATAGCAATCAGCCCCAGCATTTT. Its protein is CASSYPDTDSNQPQHF.

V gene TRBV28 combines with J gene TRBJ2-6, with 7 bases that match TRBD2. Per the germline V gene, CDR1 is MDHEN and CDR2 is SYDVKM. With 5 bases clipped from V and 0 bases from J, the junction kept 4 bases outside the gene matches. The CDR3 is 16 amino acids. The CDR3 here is CASSTPGGSGANVLTF. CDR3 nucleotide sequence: TGTGCCAGCAGTACCCCGGGGGGCTCTGGGGCCAACGTCCTGACTTTC.

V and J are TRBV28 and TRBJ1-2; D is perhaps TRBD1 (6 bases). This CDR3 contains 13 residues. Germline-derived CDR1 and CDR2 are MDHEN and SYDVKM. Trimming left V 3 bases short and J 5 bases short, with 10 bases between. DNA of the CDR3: TGTGCCAGCAGTTTTCGTCAGGGGTATGGCTACACCTTC. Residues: CASSFRQGYGYTF.

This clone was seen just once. The CDR3 bases are TGTGCCAGCAGCCAACGAACAGGGGATGCTTTCTTT. Translation: CASSQRTGDAFF. The V call is TRBV4-2, the J call TRBJ1-1; 7 nucleotides match TRBD1. Germline trimming cut 2 bases from V and 11 bases from J; bases unmatched to any gene: 5. Germline V gene lookup returns CDR1 LGHNA and CDR2 YNFKEQ. The CDR3 runs 12 residues.

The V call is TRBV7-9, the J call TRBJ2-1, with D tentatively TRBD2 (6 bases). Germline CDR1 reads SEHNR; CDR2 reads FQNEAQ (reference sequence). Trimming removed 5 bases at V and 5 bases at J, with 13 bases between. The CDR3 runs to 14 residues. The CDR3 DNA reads TGTGCCAGCAGCGCAGGAGGGGTAAACAATGAGCAGTTCTTC. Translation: CASSAGGVNNEQFF.

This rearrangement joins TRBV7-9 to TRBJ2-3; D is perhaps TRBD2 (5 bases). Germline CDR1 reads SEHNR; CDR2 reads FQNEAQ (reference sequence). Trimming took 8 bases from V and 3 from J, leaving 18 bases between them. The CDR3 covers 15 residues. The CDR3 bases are TGTGCCAGCGTTCTGTCGGGGAGTATGACAGATACGCAGTATTTT. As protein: CASVLSGSMTDTQYF.

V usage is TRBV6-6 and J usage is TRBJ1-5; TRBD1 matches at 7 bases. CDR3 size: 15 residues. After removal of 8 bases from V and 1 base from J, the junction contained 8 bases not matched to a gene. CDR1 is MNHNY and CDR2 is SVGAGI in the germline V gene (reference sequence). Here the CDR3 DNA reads TGTGCCAGCCTTCCGACAGGGCAGAGCAATCAGCCCCAGCATTTT. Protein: CASLPTGQSNQPQHF.